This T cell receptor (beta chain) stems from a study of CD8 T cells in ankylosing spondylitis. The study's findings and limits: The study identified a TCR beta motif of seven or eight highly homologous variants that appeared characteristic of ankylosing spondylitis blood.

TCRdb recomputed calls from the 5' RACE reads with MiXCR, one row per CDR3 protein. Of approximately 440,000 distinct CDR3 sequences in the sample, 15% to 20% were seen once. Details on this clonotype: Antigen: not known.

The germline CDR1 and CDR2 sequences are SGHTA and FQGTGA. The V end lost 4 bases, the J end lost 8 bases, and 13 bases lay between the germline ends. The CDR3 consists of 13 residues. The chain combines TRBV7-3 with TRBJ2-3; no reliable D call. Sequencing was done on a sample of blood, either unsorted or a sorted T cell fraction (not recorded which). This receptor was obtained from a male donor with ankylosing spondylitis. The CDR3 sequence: CASSSHKWGTQYF. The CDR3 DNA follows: TGTGCCAGCAGCTCCCATAAGTGGGGTACGCAGTATTTT.